A selection of T cell receptor beta chains follows, all from one sample in a study of T cell repertoires in cytomegalovirus infection. No antigens are known for them. TCRdb used MiXCR to reprocess the reads, holding one entry per CDR3 protein. The sample comprises roughly 310,000 distinct CDR3 sequences, around 29% of which are singletons, and around 20% rests with the top ten. This specimen consisted of cultured PBMCs, obtained from culture after CMV antigen stimulation. These receptor sequences come from a human donor in good health (CMV status not recorded). Some clones in this sample may be carry-over from other donors' samples. CDR3s leave out the opening cysteine and the closing phenylalanine or tryptophan.

cdr3_aa: ASSSELGSGYT; v_call: TRBV12-3/TRBV12-4; j_call: TRBJ1-2
cdr3_aa: ASRPSLEAYGYT; v_call: TRBV19; j_call: TRBJ1-2
cdr3_aa: ASSAGTNNEQF; v_call: TRBV7-9; j_call: TRBJ2-1
cdr3_aa: ASARDSTYNEQF; v_call: TRBV7-1; j_call: TRBJ2-1
cdr3_aa: ASSSGLPKDHNEQF; v_call: TRBV7-9; j_call: TRBJ2-1
cdr3_aa: ASRGDRIHLRGYEQY; v_call: TRBV28; j_call: TRBJ2-7
cdr3_aa: ASSLVQGAYEQY; v_call: TRBV12-3/TRBV12-4; j_call: TRBJ2-7
cdr3_aa: ASRSAADQPQH; v_call: TRBV19; j_call: TRBJ1-5
cdr3_aa: ASRPPGQSTGYT; v_call: TRBV6-6; j_call: TRBJ1-2
cdr3_aa: ASSLGTSGPTDTQY; v_call: TRBV12-3/TRBV12-4; j_call: TRBJ2-3
cdr3_aa: SARPTSGAGTQY; v_call: TRBV20-1; j_call: TRBJ2-5
cdr3_aa: ASSPVGESTDTQY; v_call: TRBV28; j_call: TRBJ2-3
cdr3_aa: ASNERDSEAF; v_call: TRBV6-1; j_call: TRBJ1-1
cdr3_aa: ASSLRGYGGYT; v_call: TRBV7-2; j_call: TRBJ1-2
cdr3_aa: AISGTLGGYT; v_call: TRBV11-2; j_call: TRBJ1-2
cdr3_aa: ASSPLDRGLGGYT; v_call: TRBV27; j_call: TRBJ1-2
cdr3_aa: ASSLTGTSTDTQY; v_call: TRBV12-3/TRBV12-4; j_call: TRBJ2-3
cdr3_aa: ASSEYRGEKLF; v_call: TRBV25-1; j_call: TRBJ1-4
cdr3_aa: ASSQTGPGANVLT; v_call: TRBV6-6; j_call: TRBJ2-6
cdr3_aa: ASSFNPLQSYEQY; v_call: TRBV11-1; j_call: TRBJ2-7
cdr3_aa: ASSRQGNEKLF; v_call: TRBV7-2; j_call: TRBJ1-4
cdr3_aa: ASTQRDRDHRAGELF; v_call: TRBV25-1; j_call: TRBJ2-2
cdr3_aa: ASSFYGADEQF; v_call: TRBV28; j_call: TRBJ2-1
cdr3_aa: SVEAATAHEQY; v_call: TRBV29-1; j_call: TRBJ2-7
cdr3_aa: ASSPAEGTNYGYT; v_call: TRBV7-2; j_call: TRBJ1-2
cdr3_aa: ASRPTGLNTEAF; v_call: TRBV2; j_call: TRBJ1-1
cdr3_aa: ASSSLTSGRVTEQF; v_call: TRBV7-3; j_call: TRBJ2-1
cdr3_aa: ASSPHGGIDTEAF; v_call: TRBV4-1; j_call: TRBJ1-1
cdr3_aa: AINPGGTGTEAF; v_call: TRBV10-3; j_call: TRBJ1-1
cdr3_aa: ASSYLRRKEETQY; v_call: TRBV6-1; j_call: TRBJ2-5
cdr3_aa: ASSLTSGLNTGELF; v_call: TRBV28; j_call: TRBJ2-2
cdr3_aa: ASSFGQTYSPLH; v_call: TRBV27; j_call: TRBJ1-6
cdr3_aa: ASSFSIASQETQY; v_call: TRBV6-6; j_call: TRBJ2-5
cdr3_aa: ASSTMRTGMEKLF; v_call: TRBV19; j_call: TRBJ1-4
cdr3_aa: ASSLDSFNQPQH; v_call: TRBV12-3/TRBV12-4; j_call: TRBJ1-5
cdr3_aa: ASSSHGTNTDTQY; v_call: TRBV12-3/TRBV12-4; j_call: TRBJ2-3
cdr3_aa: ASSHPSTGGATDTQY; v_call: TRBV7-2; j_call: TRBJ2-3
cdr3_aa: SYSPTNNEQF; v_call: TRBV29-1; j_call: TRBJ2-1
cdr3_aa: ASRQGDHGYT; v_call: TRBV12-3/TRBV12-4; j_call: TRBJ1-2
cdr3_aa: AISEHRAGQGAGNEQF; v_call: TRBV10-3; j_call: TRBJ2-1
cdr3_aa: ASSLSAGSGGNEQF; v_call: TRBV7-2; j_call: TRBJ2-1
cdr3_aa: ASSSGTGEYNSPLH; v_call: TRBV3-1; j_call: TRBJ1-6
cdr3_aa: ASSVAVAGVQNEQF; v_call: TRBV9; j_call: TRBJ2-1
cdr3_aa: ASSLALGLAYNEQF; v_call: TRBV7-8; j_call: TRBJ2-1
cdr3_aa: ASSSGTAVANTEAF; v_call: TRBV7-6; j_call: TRBJ1-1
cdr3_aa: ASSELWETQY; v_call: TRBV6-1; j_call: TRBJ2-5
cdr3_aa: ASSSRQRDRRPNQPQH; v_call: TRBV19; j_call: TRBJ1-5
cdr3_aa: ASSLVWDSYEQY; v_call: TRBV7-2; j_call: TRBJ2-7
cdr3_aa: ASSIRSTEAF; v_call: TRBV19; j_call: TRBJ1-1
cdr3_aa: ASSYGLDRRDSPLH; v_call: TRBV6-5; j_call: TRBJ1-6
cdr3_aa: ASSAASGGPNYNEQF; v_call: TRBV2; j_call: TRBJ2-1
cdr3_aa: ASSQLAGRADTQY; v_call: TRBV7-9; j_call: TRBJ2-3